Listed below are T cell receptor beta chains from one sample, sequenced in a study of CD8 T cells in ankylosing spondylitis. TCRdb independently ran MiXCR on the 5' RACE reads; one entry per CDR3 protein. This sample yields 750,000 to 850,000 distinct CDR3 sequences, of which about 12% are seen a single time; more than 0.5% belongs to the top ten. Sequenced input: blood, either unsorted or a sorted T cell fraction (not recorded which). These receptors originate from a male donor with ankylosing spondylitis. Each CDR3 is given with its conserved first and last residue. A D gene is named only where the DNA matches it firmly. Clone size is shown for a subset of rows, as once, few, many or a class of expanded clone.

D gene | J gene | V gene | CDR3 length | clone size | CDR3 protein | CDR3 DNA
TRBD1 | TRBJ2-1 | TRBV18 | 13 | few | CASSPTGANEQFF | TGTGCCAGCTCACCGACAGGGGCCAATGAGCAGTTCTTC
NA | TRBJ2-7 | TRBV18 | 16 | NA | CASSPSHGNAAYEQYF | TGTGCCAGCTCCCCCTCGCACGGGAACGCCGCCTACGAGCAGTACTTC
TRBD1 | TRBJ2-7 | TRBV6-1 | 18 | NA | CASPPWDRGPYSSYEQYF | TGTGCCAGCCCCCCCTGGGACAGGGGGCCTTACAGCTCCTACGAGCAGTACTTC
NA | TRBJ2-5 | TRBV11-3 | 16 | NA | CASLTLEGAPQETQYF | TGTGCCAGCCTAACACTGGAGGGAGCCCCACAAGAGACCCAGTACTTC
TRBD2 | TRBJ2-1 | TRBV6-6 | 16 | many | CASSYRKREWYNEQFF | TGTGCCAGCAGTTACCGTAAGCGGGAGTGGTACAATGAGCAGTTCTTC
NA | TRBJ1-5 | TRBV6-1 | 14 | few | CASSEAGGPQPQHF | TGTGCCAGCAGTGAAGCGGGGGGGCCTCAGCCCCAGCATTTT
NA | TRBJ2-3 | TRBV20-1 | 14 | many | CSARRPAATDTQYF | TGCAGTGCTAGACGTCCCGCGGCTACAGATACGCAGTATTTT
TRBD1 | TRBJ2-3 | TRBV20-1 | 14 | many | CSAGTVGRTDTQYF | TGCAGTGCTGGGACAGTGGGTCGAACAGATACGCAGTATTTT
NA | TRBJ2-1 | TRBV5-8 | 16 | NA | CASRFLSRTLNNEQFF | TGTGCCAGCAGATTCCTCTCTCGGACCCTTAACAATGAGCAGTTCTTC
TRBD1 | TRBJ2-7 | TRBV29-1 | 12 | many | CSVTGQGSEQYF | TGCAGCGTGACGGGACAGGGGTCCGAGCAGTACTTC
NA | TRBJ1-2 | TRBV11-2 | 14 | NA | CASSSTGTTYGYTF | TGTGCCAGCAGTTCCACCGGGACAACGTATGGCTACACCTTC
NA | TRBJ1-3 | TRBV7-9 | 13 | NA | CASSFIVGNTIYF | TGTGCCAGCAGCTTTATCGTCGGAAACACCATATATTTT
TRBD1 | TRBJ2-7 | TRBV7-8 | 14 | few | CASSFRDRAHEQYF | TGTGCCAGCAGCTTCCGGGACAGGGCCCACGAGCAGTACTTC
TRBD2 | TRBJ2-5 | TRBV10-3 | 14 | NA | CAISASSGEETQYF | TGTGCCATCAGTGCCTCTAGCGGGGAAGAGACCCAGTACTTC
NA | TRBJ2-7 | TRBV5-6 | 13 | NA | CASSLPFEFEQYF | TGTGCCAGCAGCCTGCCTTTTGAGTTCGAGCAGTACTTC
TRBD1 | TRBJ2-7 | TRBV7-3 | 15 | few | CASSLRSTGTYEQYF | TGTGCCAGCAGCTTAAGGTCGACAGGGACCTACGAGCAGTACTTC
NA | TRBJ1-2 | TRBV29-1 | 12 | few | CSVRTVNYGYTF | TGCAGCGTTAGGACTGTTAACTATGGCTACACCTTC
NA | TRBJ1-5 | TRBV6-5 | 16 | few | CASSYGGTYSNQPQHF | TGTGCCAGCAGTTACGGAGGGACGTACAGCAATCAGCCCCAGCATTTT
TRBD2 | TRBJ2-1 | TRBV9 | 20 | few | CASSAPRASGGRSSYNEQFF | TGTGCCAGCAGCGCCCCCCGGGCTAGCGGGGGGAGGAGCTCCTACAATGAGCAGTTCTTC